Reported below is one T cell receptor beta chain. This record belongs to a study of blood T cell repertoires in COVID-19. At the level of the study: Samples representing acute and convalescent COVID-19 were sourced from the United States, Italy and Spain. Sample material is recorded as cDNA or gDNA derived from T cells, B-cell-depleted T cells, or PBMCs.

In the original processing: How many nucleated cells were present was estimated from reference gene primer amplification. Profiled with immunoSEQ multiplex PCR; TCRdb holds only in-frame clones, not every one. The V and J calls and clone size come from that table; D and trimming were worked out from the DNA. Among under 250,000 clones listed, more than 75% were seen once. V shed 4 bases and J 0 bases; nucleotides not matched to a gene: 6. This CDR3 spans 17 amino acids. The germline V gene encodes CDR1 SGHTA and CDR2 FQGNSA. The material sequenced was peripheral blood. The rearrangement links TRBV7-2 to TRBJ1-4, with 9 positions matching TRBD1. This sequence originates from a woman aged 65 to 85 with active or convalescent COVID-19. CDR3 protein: CASSSDRGPATNEKLFF. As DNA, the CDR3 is TGTGCCAGCAGCTCGGACAGGGGCCCGGCAACTAATGAAAAACTGTTTTTT.